Listed below are T cell receptor beta chains from one sample, sequenced in a study of liver allograft versus peripheral blood T cells. TCRdb ran MiXCR on the reads and lists one entry per CDR3 protein. The top ten hold roughly 2% of the sample, which has 13,000 or so distinct CDR3 sequences, 18% seen once. Every receptor here comes from a human patient who had a liver transplant. Part of the T cells may come from the graft donor. CDR3s include the opening cysteine and the closing phenylalanine or tryptophan. D genes are given only for firm matches. Part of the rows lack a size; the others show once, few, many or a class for expanded clones.

J	length	D	V	size	CDR3	DNA
TRBJ2-7	16	NA	TRBV6-2/TRBV6-3	many	CASSYGPDRRPYEQYF	TGTGCCAGCAGTTACGGACCCGACAGGCGACCCTACGAGCAGTACTTC
TRBJ2-5	12	NA	TRBV27	many	CASGAYRETQYF	TGTGCCAGCGGGGCTTATCGGGAGACCCAGTACTTC
TRBJ2-7	14	TRBD1	TRBV5-6	few	CASSPPSTGSEQYF	TGTGCCAGCAGTCCCCCTTCGACAGGGTCCGAGCAGTACTTC
TRBJ2-7	14	NA	TRBV9	medium-sized	CASSRRGDPYEQYF	TGTGCCAGCAGTCGCCGGGGAGATCCCTACGAGCAGTACTTC
TRBJ1-1	16	NA	TRBV14	NA	CASSLKWGSEGTEAFF	TGTGCCAGCAGCCTCAAGTGGGGGAGTGAGGGAACTGAAGCTTTCTTT
TRBJ1-1	13	NA	TRBV7-3	NA	CASTLVGVGEAFF	TGTGCCAGCACCTTAGTGGGGGTGGGTGAAGCTTTCTTT
TRBJ1-1	14	NA	TRBV7-2	NA	CASSAPVRVPEAFF	TGTGCCAGCAGCGCACCCGTAAGAGTGCCTGAAGCTTTCTTT
TRBJ2-7	14	NA	TRBV6-5	medium-sized	CASSSPGTSYEQYF	TGTGCCAGCAGTTCACCCGGGACTTCCTACGAGCAGTACTTC
TRBJ1-4	12	NA	TRBV6-2/TRBV6-3	few	CASRYPDEKLFF	TGTGCCAGCAGATACCCCGACGAAAAACTGTTTTTT
TRBJ2-7	17	TRBD1	TRBV6-1	many	CASSGGLGTGDVYEQYF	TGTGCCAGCAGCGGGGGGCTCGGGACAGGGGATGTTTACGAGCAGTACTTC
TRBJ2-1	14	NA	TRBV7-2	medium-sized	CASSLVPLYNEQFF	TGTGCCAGCAGCTTAGTTCCTCTCTACAATGAGCAGTTCTTC
TRBJ1-2	16	TRBD1	TRBV20-1	few	CSARDPRGGGDYGYTF	TGCAGTGCTAGAGATCCCCGGGGAGGGGGCGACTATGGCTACACCTTC
TRBJ2-7	14	NA	TRBV20-1	few	CSARAFSGLNEQYF	TGCAGTGCTAGAGCCTTCAGCGGGTTGAACGAGCAGTACTTC
TRBJ2-7	13	TRBD1	TRBV6-5	many	CASRMDRVHEQYF	TGTGCCAGCAGGATGGACAGGGTCCACGAGCAGTACTTC
TRBJ1-3	14	NA	TRBV3-1	NA	CASSLQGSGNTIYF	TGTGCCAGCAGCCTACAGGGTTCTGGAAACACCATATATTTT
TRBJ2-5	13	NA	TRBV29-1	many	CSVDPTGRETQYF	TGCAGCGTTGACCCGACGGGAAGAGAGACCCAGTACTTC
TRBJ1-1	14	NA	TRBV6-1	many	CASSEDNGAAEAFF	TGTGCCAGCAGTGAGGACAACGGGGCCGCTGAAGCTTTCTTT
TRBJ1-1	16	NA	TRBV6-5	NA	CASSYLDQGRNTEAFF	TGTGCCAGCAGTTACCTGGATCAGGGGAGGAACACTGAAGCTTTCTTT
TRBJ1-6	14	NA	TRBV18	medium-sized	CASSPTGRGSPLHF	TGTGCCAGCTCACCAACAGGGAGGGGTTCACCCCTCCACTTT
TRBJ1-6	13	NA	TRBV30	few	CAWSVQGISPLHF	TGTGCCTGGAGTGTACAGGGTATTTCACCCCTCCACTTT
TRBJ1-1	15	TRBD1	TRBV7-2	NA	CASSPSRDRGSEAFF	TGTGCCAGCAGCCCATCCCGGGACAGGGGTTCCGAAGCTTTCTTT
TRBJ1-6	14	NA	TRBV28	few	CASDTPSYNSPLHF	TGTGCCAGCGACACCCCGAGCTATAATTCACCCCTCCACTTT
TRBJ2-1	16	NA	TRBV7-4	many	CASSLERLGFPDEQFF	TGTGCCAGCAGCTTAGAACGTTTGGGGTTTCCTGATGAGCAGTTCTTC